This T cell receptor beta chain was captured in a study of T cell changes during pregnancy in multiple sclerosis. CDR1 MNHEY and CDR2 SMNVEV come from the germline V gene (reference sequence). Trimming at V came to 5 bases and at J to 3 bases, leaving 16 bases not matched to a gene. The CDR3 loop spans 19 amino acids. The protocol was immunoSEQ multiplex PCR, while the TCRdb copy is restricted to in-frame clones and leaves out a portion. In the table there are tens of thousands of clones, about 93% of which are singletons. This TCR came from a female donor in good health, enrolled as a control in a pregnancy study. The rearrangement joins TRBV27 to TRBJ2-3; 11 positions match TRBD1. The starting material was peripheral blood, obtained in the third trimester of pregnancy. The CDR3: CASSGQNNFRDRGTDTQYF. CDR3 DNA: TGTGCCAGCAGTGGCCAAAATAATTTCCGGGACAGGGGGACAGATACGCAGTATTTT.